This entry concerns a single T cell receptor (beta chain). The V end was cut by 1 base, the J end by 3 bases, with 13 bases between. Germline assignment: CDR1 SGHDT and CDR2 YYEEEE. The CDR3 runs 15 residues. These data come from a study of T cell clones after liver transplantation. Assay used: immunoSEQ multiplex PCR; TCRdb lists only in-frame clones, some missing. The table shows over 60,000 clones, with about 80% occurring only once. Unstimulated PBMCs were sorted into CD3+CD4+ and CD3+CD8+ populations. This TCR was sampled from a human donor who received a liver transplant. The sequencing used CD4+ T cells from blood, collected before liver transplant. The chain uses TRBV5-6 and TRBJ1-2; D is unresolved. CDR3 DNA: TGTGCCAGCAGCTTGATTGGCATTAAGGACTATGGCTACACCTTC. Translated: CASSLIGIKDYGYTF.